This T cell receptor (beta chain) is drawn from a study of identical twins. TCRdb fed the 5' RACE reads into MiXCR, producing one record per CDR3 protein. The table has 500,000 to 550,000 distinct CDR3 sequences, more than 20% seen once. The study's findings and limits: Where out-of-frame alpha sequences were twin-shared, they showed excess low generation probability.

V lost 0 bases and J 7 bases, leaving 21 bases between the germline ends. Looked up from germline, CDR1 is ENHRY and CDR2 is SYGVKD. The CDR3 extends over 17 amino acids. Comment on this clonotype: Its antigen is as yet unknown.

A further study also used this sample, focusing on yellow fever vaccine responses in identical twins.

The TCR comes from a woman aged 18 to 35 in good health. What was sequenced was CD4+ T cells sorted from blood. This chain uses TRBV10-3 with TRBJ1-1; the D gene is possibly TRBD1 (5 bases). As DNA, the CDR3 is TGTGCCATCAGTGAGTCGCCCGCCGGGACCGGTATCCGTGAAGCTTTCTTT. It specifies CAISESPAGTGIREAFF.